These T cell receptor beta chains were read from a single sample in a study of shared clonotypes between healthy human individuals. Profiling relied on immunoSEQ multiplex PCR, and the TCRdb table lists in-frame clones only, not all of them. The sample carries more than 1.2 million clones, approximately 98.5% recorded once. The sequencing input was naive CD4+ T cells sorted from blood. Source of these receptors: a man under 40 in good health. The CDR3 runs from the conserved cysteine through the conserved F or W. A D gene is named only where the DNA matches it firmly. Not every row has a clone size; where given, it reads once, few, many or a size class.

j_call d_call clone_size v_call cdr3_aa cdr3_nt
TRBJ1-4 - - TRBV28 CASSTPSGFAPARFF TGTGCCAGCAGTACCCCCTCCGGGTTCGCGCCGGCACGCTTTTTT
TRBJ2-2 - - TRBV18 CASSPKGPGSGTGELFF TGTGCCAGCTCACCAAAGGGTCCCGGGAGTGGCACCGGGGAGCTGTTTTTT
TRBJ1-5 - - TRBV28 CASSLWPGGGNQPQHF TGTGCCAGCAGTTTATGGCCCGGGGGAGGCAATCAGCCCCAGCATTTT
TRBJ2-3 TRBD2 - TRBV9 CASSSRDTGGTDTQYF TGTGCCAGCAGCTCCCGGGACACGGGGGGGACAGATACGCAGTATTTT
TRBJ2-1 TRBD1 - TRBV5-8 CASSHQGQGYHNEQFF TGTGCCAGCAGCCACCAGGGACAGGGGTACCACAATGAGCAGTTCTTC
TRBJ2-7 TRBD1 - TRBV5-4 CASSSGQGPYEQYF TGTGCCAGCAGCTCGGGACAGGGCCCCTACGAGCAGTACTTC
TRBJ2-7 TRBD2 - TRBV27 CASSSRGDPYEQYF TGTGCCAGCAGTTCGCGGGGGGATCCCTACGAGCAGTACTTC
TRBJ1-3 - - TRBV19 CASSPRGGAGNTIYF TGTGCCAGTAGCCCCAGGGGTGGCGCTGGAAACACCATATATTTT
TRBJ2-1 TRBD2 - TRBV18 CASSTGTRMDEQFF TGTGCCAGCTCAACCGGGACTAGGATGGATGAGCAGTTCTTC
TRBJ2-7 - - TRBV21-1 CASSIGLAQSYEQYF TGTGCCAGCAGCATCGGACTAGCGCAATCCTACGAGCAGTACTTC
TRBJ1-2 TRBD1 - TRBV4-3 CASLAGGRGGYTF TGCGCCAGCTTGGCAGGGGGCCGGGGTGGCTACACCTTC
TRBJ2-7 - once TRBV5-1 CASRSEQGVFNEQYF TGCGCCAGCCGGTCTGAACAGGGTGTCTTTAACGAGCAGTACTTC
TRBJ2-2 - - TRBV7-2 CASSLAPSLSGELFF TGTGCCAGCAGCTTAGCTCCTAGTTTGTCCGGGGAGCTGTTTTTT
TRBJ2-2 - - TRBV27 CATQGIAGELFF TGTGCCACCCAGGGGATAGCCGGGGAGCTGTTTTTT
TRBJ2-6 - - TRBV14 CASSNLPGANVLTF TGTGCCAGCAGCAATTTACCTGGGGCCAACGTCCTGACTTTC
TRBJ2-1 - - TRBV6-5 CASSKGGEQFF TGTGCCAGCAGCAAAGGAGGTGAGCAGTTCTTC
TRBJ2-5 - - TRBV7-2 CASTSYRQETQYF TGTGCCAGCACCTCATACCGTCAAGAGACCCAGTACTTC
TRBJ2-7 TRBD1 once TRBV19 CASSTSRGPGQPYEQYF TGTGCCAGTAGTACCTCCCGGGGTCCGGGACAGCCCTACGAGCAGTACTTC
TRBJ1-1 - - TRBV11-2 CASSLGPTEAFF TGTGCCAGCAGCTTAGGTCCGACAGAAGCTTTCTTT
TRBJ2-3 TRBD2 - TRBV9 CASSVGLASTDTQYF TGTGCCAGCAGCGTAGGACTAGCGAGCACAGATACGCAGTATTTT
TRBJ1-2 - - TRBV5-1 CASSSQGDYGYTF TGCGCCAGCAGCTCTCAGGGAGACTATGGCTACACCTTC
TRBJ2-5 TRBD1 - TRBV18 CASSAQTGETETQYF TGTGCCAGCTCCGCACAGACAGGGGAGACAGAGACCCAGTACTTC
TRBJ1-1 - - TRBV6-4 CASRLGTEAFF TGTGCCAGCAGATTGGGCACTGAAGCTTTCTTT
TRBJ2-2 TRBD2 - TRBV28 CASSFPGLEDTGELFF TGTGCCAGCAGTTTTCCGGGACTAGAGGACACCGGGGAGCTGTTTTTT